A single sample gave rise to the 26 T cell receptor beta chains below, sequenced in a study of blood T cell repertoires in COVID-19. Produced via immunoSEQ multiplex PCR; TCRdb's table is partial and in-frame only. The table has 80,000 to 100,000 clones, about 74% seen once; the top ten hold 3.9%. The sample comprised peripheral blood. These receptors all come from a man between 65 and 80 years old with COVID-19, enrolled during active disease.

The chain links TRBV7-3 to TRBJ2-1; 11 positions match TRBD2. Germline V gene data show CDR1 as SGHTA and CDR2 as FQGTGA. The CDR3 consists of 16 residues. J gave up 1 base and V 5 bases, and 4 bases lay outside the gene matches. The CDR3, as DNA: TGTGCCAGCAGCATTAGCGGGAGGGGGTCCTACAATGAGCAGTTCTTC. Its protein is CASSISGRGSYNEQFF.

This chain uses TRBV11-2 with TRBJ2-3; no reliable D call. Germline V CDR1 and CDR2: SGHAT, FQNNGV. V lost 0 bases to trimming and J lost 0 bases, with 4 bases between them. The CDR3 has 14 residues. CDR3: CASSLDLSTDTQYF. DNA for the CDR3: TGTGCCAGCAGCTTAGATCTAAGCACAGATACGCAGTATTTT.

This clone appeared a single time. J is TRBJ2-2 and V is TRBV6-6; 9 positions match TRBD1. CDR1 and CDR2 from the germline V gene are MNHNY and SVGAGI (reference sequence). The CDR3 totals 13 residues. The ends lost 7 bases at V and 7 bases at J; junction bases unmatched: 4. Here the CDR3 DNA reads TGTGCCAGCATTGACAGGGGGATCGGGGAGCTGTTTTTT. Amino acid sequence: CASIDRGIGELFF.

As DNA, the CDR3 is TGTGCCAGCAGCGTCAGCGGGAGAGAAAAGACCCAGTACTTC. This gives the protein CASSVSGREKTQYF. The genes are TRBV6-5 and TRBJ2-5, with TRBD2 identical over 8 bases. V shed 6 bases and J 6 bases; nucleotides not matched to a gene: 9. The CDR3 runs 14 residues. The germline V gene encodes CDR1 MNHEY and CDR2 SVGAGI.

V is TRBV18 and J is TRBJ1-1, with 7 bases matching TRBD1. Unmatched junction bases numbered 3, after V lost 2 bases and J lost 0 bases. CDR1 and CDR2 from the germline V gene are KGHSH and LQKENI. The CDR3 spans 15 residues. DNA of the CDR3: TGTGCCAGCTCACCAGGGACAGATATGAACACTGAAGCTTTCTTT. This codes for CASSPGTDMNTEAFF.

This chain uses TRBV6-5 with TRBJ1-1; D gene ambiguous. Germline values: CDR1 MNHEY, CDR2 SVGAGI. The CDR3 totals 14 residues. V shed 6 bases and J shed 4 bases, with 15 bases lying between them. The CDR3 is CASRTEYAATEAFF. As DNA, the CDR3 is TGTGCCAGCAGAACGGAGTATGCGGCCACTGAAGCTTTCTTT.

The chain employs TRBV3-1 (or the pseudogene TRBV3-2) and TRBJ2-1; D is perhaps TRBD1 (7 bases). This CDR3 has 21 amino acids. V lost 3 bases to trimming and J lost 4 bases, with 31 bases between them. The germline CDR1 and CDR2 sequences are LGHDT and YNNKEL (reference sequence). This CDR3 reads CASSQMLYTIPGDSAYNEQFF. CDR3 DNA: TGTGCCAGCAGCCAGATGTTGTATACAATCCCGGGGGACAGCGCTTACAATGAGCAGTTCTTC.

This chain uses TRBV19 with TRBJ2-2; D ambiguous. CDR3 size: 14 residues. V shed 3 bases and J shed 1 base, with 6 bases lying between them. Germline V CDR1 and CDR2: LNHDA, SQIVND (reference sequence). The CDR3 spells CASSIVQNTGELFF. The DNA of the CDR3 is TGTGCCAGTAGTATTGTTCAGAACACCGGGGAGCTGTTTTTT.

This chain links TRBV6-6 with TRBJ2-3; 7 nucleotides line up with TRBD1. There are 16 residues in the CDR3. The germline V gene encodes CDR1 MNHNY and CDR2 SVGAGI (reference sequence). V shed 6 bases, J shed 2 bases, and the junction held 11 bases outside the gene matches. For the CDR3, the DNA is TGTGCCAGCAGGCTCCGGGACAGTCCTTCCACAGATACGCAGTATTTT. Protein sequence: CASRLRDSPSTDTQYF.

This clone has ten or more counts. This chain's CDR3 is CASSYSISVDRVGYGYTF. Here the CDR3 DNA reads TGTGCCAGCAGTTACTCGATCTCTGTGGACAGGGTCGGCTATGGCTACACCTTC. The rearrangement uses TRBV6-2 or TRBV6-3 and TRBJ1-2; 8 nucleotides match TRBD1. V trimming: 0 bases; J trimming: 4 bases; junction bases outside the gene matches: 13. Per germline, CDR1 MNHEY and CDR2 SVGEGT. The CDR3 spans 18 residues.

The rearrangement uses TRBV2 and TRBJ2-5; 7 nucleotides agree with TRBD2. Germline V gene lookup returns CDR1 SNHLY and CDR2 FYNNEI. Germline trimming cut 6 bases from V and 2 bases from J; bases unmatched to any gene: 12. This CDR3 contains 16 residues. CDR3: CASRARREGGQETQYF. The DNA of the CDR3 is TGTGCCAGCAGGGCCCGTAGGGAGGGTGGGCAAGAGACCCAGTACTTC.

This clone was detected once. The chain links TRBV19 to TRBJ2-7, with 15 nucleotides matching TRBD2. The CDR3 spans 15 residues. J lost 3 bases, V lost 9 bases, and 6 bases had no gene match. The germline V gene has CDR1 LNHDA and CDR2 SQIVND (reference sequence). The CDR3 coding sequence is TGTGCCAGCAGGACTAGCGGGAGGGCCTTCTACGAGCAGTACTTC. Its protein is CASRTSGRAFYEQYF.

The V gene is TRBV3-1 (or the pseudogene TRBV3-2), the J gene TRBJ1-4; D might be TRBD1 (6 bases). Trimming removed 5 bases at V and 14 bases at J, with 24 bases between. The CDR3 is 15 amino acids. CDR1 LGHDT and CDR2 YNNKEL come from the germline V gene (reference sequence). The CDR3 region is CASSAGQMGNSRLFF. DNA for the CDR3: TGTGCCAGCAGCGCCGGACAGATGGGTAACTCTAGGCTGTTTTTT.

The chain joins TRBV19 to TRBJ2-1; no firm D call. CDR1 and CDR2 from the germline V gene are LNHDA and SQIVND (reference sequence). Between the trimmed V and J ends, which lost 3 bases and 10 bases, there was a span of 7 bases. There are 11 residues in the CDR3. This CDR3 reads CASSMWQEQFF. Written as DNA, the CDR3 is TGTGCCAGTAGTATGTGGCAGGAGCAGTTCTTC.

The V and J genes are TRBV6-2 or TRBV6-3 and TRBJ1-2; D is ambiguous. The CDR3 sequence is 14 residues long. Germline loops: CDR1 MNHEY, CDR2 SVGEGT. Trimming shortened V by 4 bases and J by 4 bases, and 13 bases separated the two germline ends. The CDR3 protein is CASSSRILIYGYTF. CDR3 DNA: TGTGCCAGCAGTTCTCGAATACTGATCTATGGCTACACCTTC.

This chain uses TRBV29-1 with TRBJ2-2; 9 bases line up with TRBD1. The CDR3 is made up of 15 amino acids. Germline loops: CDR1 SQVTM, CDR2 ANQGSEA. The ends lost 4 bases at V and 4 bases at J; junction bases unmatched: 7. Here the CDR3 reads CSVVKGQGFTGELFF. In nucleotides, the CDR3 is TGCAGCGTTGTAAAGGGACAGGGTTTCACCGGGGAGCTGTTTTTT.

The V and J genes are TRBV10-3 and TRBJ1-4; D may be TRBD1 (5 bases). The V end lost 4 bases, the J end lost 8 bases, and 11 bases lay between the germline ends. Germline V gives CDR1 ENHRY, CDR2 SYGVKD. The CDR3 runs 13 residues. The CDR3 DNA sequence: TGTGCCATCAGTGTTGGGGGGAACGAAAAACTGTTTTTT. This gives the protein CAISVGGNEKLFF.

This clone was seen a few times. The rearrangement uses TRBV5-6 and TRBJ2-2; possibly TRBD2 for D (6 bases). The ends were cut back, 2 bases at V and 6 bases at J, with 14 bases in the middle. Germline CDR1 is SGHDT and CDR2 is YYEEEE. CDR3 length: 15 residues. This chain's CDR3 is CASSLPGRESGELFF. The CDR3 DNA is TGTGCCAGCAGCTTACCAGGGCGGGAATCCGGGGAGCTGTTTTTT.

A few counts support this clone. This rearrangement joins TRBV28 to TRBJ2-5, with 9 bases aligning to TRBD1. The CDR3 sequence is 15 residues long. Germline V gene data show CDR1 as MDHEN and CDR2 as SYDVKM. The V gene end was trimmed by 6 bases and the J gene end by 4 bases; junction bases not matched to a gene: 9. The CDR3 DNA is TGTGCCAGCAGCACAGGGGGCGCCTTATCAGAGACCCAGTACTTC. Amino acids: CASSTGGALSETQYF.

The CDR3, as DNA: TGTGCCAGCAGTTTAGCGGGAGGTACCTACGAGCAGTACTTC. This translates into CASSLAGGTYEQYF. V is TRBV28 and J is TRBJ2-7; the match to TRBD2 covers 8 bases. The germline V gene encodes CDR1 MDHEN and CDR2 SYDVKM. Unmatched junction bases numbered 2, after V lost 2 bases and J lost 2 bases. The CDR3 length is 14 residues.

Of note for this clone: Its ends do not fully match the called genes, so a read error is possible. This chain uses TRBV7-2 with TRBJ2-7; D perhaps matches TRBD2 (5 bases). Germline lookup yields CDR1 SGHTA and CDR2 FQGNSA. The CDR3 is made up of 14 amino acids. The CDR3 region is CATSLMSGLHEQYF. CDR3 nucleotides: TGTGCCACCAGCTTAATGAGCGGACTCCACGAGCAGTACTTC.

The chain employs TRBV6-5 and TRBJ2-7, with D perhaps TRBD1 (6 bases). Germline CDR1 and CDR2: MNHEY and SVGAGI. The CDR3 runs 14 residues. V lost 5 bases to trimming and J lost 4 bases, with 15 bases between them. The CDR3: CASSIRTVTYEQYF. DNA for the CDR3: TGTGCCAGCAGTATTCGGACAGTCACTTACGAGCAGTACTTC.

This clone was counted once. The gene calls are TRBV12-3 or TRBV12-4 and TRBJ1-1; D gene unclear. V dropped 5 bases and J dropped 5 bases, with 12 bases sitting between them. The CDR3 contains 13 residues. CDR3 nucleotides: TGTGCCAGCAGTCGCCGCCGGGAGACTGAAGCTTTCTTT. Protein: CASSRRRETEAFF.

The chain is built from TRBV5-1 and TRBJ1-2; the D gene is possibly TRBD1 (5 bases). Trimming removed 4 bases at V and 4 bases at J, with 8 bases between. Per the germline V gene, CDR1 is SGHRS and CDR2 is YFSETQ. The CDR3 has 12 residues. CDR3: CASSPDTYGYTF. CDR3 in DNA: TGCGCCAGCAGCCCGGACACCTATGGCTACACCTTC.

V is TRBV6-5 and J is TRBJ1-5; TRBD1 is a possible D gene (6 bases). The V end was cut by 7 bases, the J end by 5 bases, with 15 bases between. This CDR3 spans 14 amino acids. Germline V gene lookup returns CDR1 MNHEY and CDR2 SVGAGI. The CDR3 is CASIPDRGYQPQHF. Here the CDR3 DNA reads TGTGCCAGCATCCCGGACAGAGGCTATCAGCCCCAGCATTTT.

The V call is TRBV5-1, the J call TRBJ1-4, with D possibly TRBD1 on 5 matching bases. CDR1 and CDR2 (germline): SGHRS, YFSETQ. Trimming pared 4 bases from V and 8 bases from J, leaving 15 bases between. This CDR3 is 14 amino acids long. In DNA form, the CDR3 reads TGCGCCAGCAGCACCCACGGGGGTGGAGAAAAACTGTTTTTT. Amino acid sequence: CASSTHGGGEKLFF.